Shown below are 3 T cell receptor beta chains from a single sample sequenced in a study of cytomegalovirus exposure and HLA in healthy donors. Primers: 60 Vbeta forward and 13 Jbeta reverse. Method: immunoSEQ multiplex PCR; TCRdb's copy keeps in-frame clones and lacks some. The sample shows fewer than 150,000 clones, under 85% of them seen only once. Material: PBMCs. Receptors were obtained from a human donor in good health.

This clone has more than one count but fewer than ten. The V call is TRBV7-2, the J call TRBJ1-2; unclear D gene. The CDR3 consists of 14 residues. The germline CDR1 and CDR2 sequences are SGHTA and FQGNSA. The ends were cut back, 5 bases at V and 6 bases at J, with 16 bases in the middle. The CDR3 region has the DNA TGTGCCAGCAGCCAGAGGCCGGGGTCGGATGGCTACACCTTC. Residues: CASSQRPGSDGYTF.

Written as DNA, the CDR3 is TGTGCCAGCAGCTTTGGAGGCTCTGGAAACACCATATATTTT. Protein product: CASSFGGSGNTIYF. The rearrangement uses TRBV5-6 and TRBJ1-3, with D uncertain. This CDR3 has 14 residues. Germline CDR1 SGHDT, CDR2 YYEEEE. The V and J ends lost 2 bases and 0 bases respectively, with 6 bases between them.

CDR3 loop: CASSLGGAQYF. The CDR3 nucleotides are TGTGCCAGCAGTTTAGGGGGGGCCCAGTACTTC. This chain uses TRBV28 with TRBJ2-5; 7 bases line up with TRBD2. With 2 bases clipped from V and 9 bases from J, the junction kept 0 bases outside the gene matches. Germline CDR1 is MDHEN and CDR2 is SYDVKM. The CDR3 length is 11 residues.